The 10 T cell receptor beta chains below come from one sample, sequenced in a study of cytomegalovirus exposure and HLA in healthy donors (dated 2017 in TCRdb). Libraries came from the immunoSEQ multiplex PCR assay. For the multiplex PCR, a mixture combining 60 forward primers for TCR Vbeta segments and 13 reverse primers for TCR Jbeta segments was used. TCRdb holds this immuneACCESS table with in-frame rearrangements only. Some clones are missing; in checked studies, unresolved V genes explain under half, and the rest has no known cause. This sample gives 100,000 to 150,000 clones in total; approximately 87% of them show up just once. The top ten clonotypes cover about 19% of the sample. The specimen was PBMCs. Receptor source: a young man in good health and CMV-seropositive.

As concerns this clone: Its ends do not fully match the called genes, so a read error is possible. The CDR3 loop reads CASSFNSGILYSPLHF. CDR3 nucleotides: TGTGCCAGCAGCTTTAACTCCGGGATCCTATATTCCCCCCTCCACTTT. The genes are TRBV11-2 and TRBJ1-6, with D hard to call. CDR1 SGHAT and CDR2 FQNNGV come from the germline V gene. CDR3 size: 16 residues.

V gene TRBV7-9 combines with J gene TRBJ2-6; D call uncertain. The CDR3 contains 16 residues. Germline V gene lookup returns CDR1 SEHNR and CDR2 FQNEAQ (reference sequence). V was pared by 1 base and J by 0 bases, with 7 bases between. This CDR3 reads CASSLVAYSGANVLTF. For the CDR3, the DNA is TGTGCCAGCAGCTTAGTAGCTTACTCTGGGGCCAACGTCCTGACTTTC.

This rearrangement joins TRBV5-5 to TRBJ1-5, with TRBD1 matching over 8 bases. The CDR3 length is 15 residues. With V trimmed by 2 bases and J by 9 bases, 10 bases remained unmatched. Germline V gives CDR1 SGHKS, CDR2 YYEKEE (reference sequence). The CDR3 loop reads CASSFRGQGGWPQHF. For the CDR3, the DNA is TGTGCCAGCAGCTTTCGAGGACAGGGAGGATGGCCCCAGCATTTT.

For the CDR3, the DNA is TGTGCCACACAGGGGGTTGACTACGAGCAGTACTTC. Protein sequence: CATQGVDYEQYF. This chain joins TRBV27 and TRBJ2-7; 8 nucleotides agree with TRBD1. From germline, CDR1 is MNHEY and CDR2 SMNVEV (reference sequence). Trimming took 10 bases from V and 3 from J; bases not matched to a gene: 5. This CDR3 contains 12 residues.

This clone was observed a single time. The chain links TRBV5-1 to TRBJ1-4; a possible D gene is TRBD1 (5 bases). V was clipped by 5 bases and J by 2 bases, with 13 bases between them. Germline V gene data show CDR1 as SGHRS and CDR2 as YFSETQ. This CDR3 spans 15 amino acids. The CDR3 protein is CASRGEDATNEKLFF. The CDR3 nucleotides read TGCGCCAGCAGGGGGGAGGATGCCACTAATGAAAAACTGTTTTTT.

This sequence joins TRBV6-6 and TRBJ1-4; D call uncertain. CDR3 length: 16 residues. Per germline, CDR1 MNHNY and CDR2 SVGAGI (reference sequence). V was clipped by 6 bases and J by 8 bases, with 22 bases between them. In DNA form, the CDR3 reads TGTGCCAGCAGCCCACTCGACCCAACTCGGGAGGAAAAACTGTTTTTT. Its translation: CASSPLDPTREEKLFF.

This clone was observed a single time. The rearrangement links TRBV5-6 to TRBJ2-7; D unresolved. The length of the CDR3 is 13 residues. Germline V gene data show CDR1 as SGHDT and CDR2 as YYEEEE. Between the trimmed V and J ends, which lost 0 bases and 3 bases, there was a span of 7 bases. The CDR3 spells CASSLARSYEQYF. The CDR3 DNA sequence: TGTGCCAGCAGCTTGGCCCGCAGCTACGAGCAGTACTTC.

The J gene is TRBJ1-1, the V gene TRBV6-5; TRBD1 matches at 7 bases. Germline assignment: CDR1 MNHEY and CDR2 SVGAGI. The CDR3 is 14 amino acids. The trim removed 5 bases at V and 1 base at J, leaving 4 bases unmatched. In nucleotides, the CDR3 is TGTGCCAGCAGTCCGGGACAGACGAACACTGAAGCTTTCTTT. Protein product: CASSPGQTNTEAFF.

The V gene is TRBV27, the J gene TRBJ1-1; a possible D gene is TRBD1 (6 bases). The CDR3 loop spans 19 amino acids. V lost 5 bases and J lost 1, with 26 bases in between. From germline, CDR1 is MNHEY and CDR2 SMNVEV (reference sequence). The CDR3 nucleotides are TGTGCCAGCAGTCCCGGGGGGCCCGAGCATCAACGGACGAACACTGAAGCTTTCTTT. As protein: CASSPGGPEHQRTNTEAFF.

The V gene is TRBV6-5, the J gene TRBJ2-7; D is unresolved. Germline loops: CDR1 MNHEY, CDR2 SVGAGI. This CDR3 has 13 residues. V was cut by 6 bases and J by 5 bases, with 14 bases left in between. The chain's CDR3 is CASRPPEDDEQYF. As DNA, the CDR3 is TGTGCCAGCAGGCCCCCTGAGGATGACGAGCAGTACTTC.